This T cell receptor beta chain was captured by sequencing in a study of blood T cell repertoires in COVID-19. Study-wide context: The samples span acute and convalescent COVID-19 from the United States, Italy and Spain. T cells, B-cell-depleted T cells, or PBMCs provided the cDNA or gDNA that served as material.

The CDR3 contains 14 residues. Germline values: CDR1 KGHSH, CDR2 LQKENI. V gave up 2 bases and J gave up 5 bases, with 12 bases separating them. Original processing notes: Reference gene primer amplification in the assay estimated nucleated cell counts. TCRdb keeps only in-frame clones here, not all; method: immunoSEQ multiplex PCR. The DNA was the basis for D and trimming; V, J and clone size are from that table. The data contain a few hundred thousand clones, 70% to 85% of them singletons. V is TRBV18 and J is TRBJ1-2; no clear D gene. Sequencing was carried out using peripheral blood. The TCR sequence derives from a middle-aged man who had recovered from COVID-19. In DNA, the CDR3 is TGTGCCAGCTCACCAGGACCGGACTATTATGGCTACACCTTC. Translating it yields CASSPGPDYYGYTF. Full variable domain (missing parts from reference TRBV18 and TRBJ1-2): NAGVMQNPRHLVRRRGQEARLRCSPMKGHSHVYWYRQLPEEGLKFMVYLQKENIIDESGMPKERFSAEFPKEGPSILRIQQVVRGDSAAYFCASSPGPDYYGYTFGSGTRLTVV.